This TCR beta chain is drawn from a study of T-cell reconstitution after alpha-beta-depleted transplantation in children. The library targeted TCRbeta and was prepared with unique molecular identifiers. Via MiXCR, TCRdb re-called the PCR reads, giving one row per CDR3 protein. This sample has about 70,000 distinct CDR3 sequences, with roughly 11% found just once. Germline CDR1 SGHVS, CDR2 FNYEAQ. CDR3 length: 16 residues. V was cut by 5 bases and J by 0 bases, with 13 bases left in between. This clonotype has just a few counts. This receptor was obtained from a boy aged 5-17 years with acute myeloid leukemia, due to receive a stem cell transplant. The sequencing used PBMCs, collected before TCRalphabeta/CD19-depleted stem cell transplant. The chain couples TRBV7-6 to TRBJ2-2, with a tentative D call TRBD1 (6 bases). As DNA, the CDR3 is TGTGCCAGCAGCCCCACGGGGACACCGAACACCGGGGAGCTGTTTTTT. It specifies CASSPTGTPNTGELFF. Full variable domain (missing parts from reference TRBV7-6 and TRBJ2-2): GAGVSQSPRYKVTKRGQDVALRCDPISGHVSLYWYRQALGQGPEFLTYFNYEAQQDKSGLPNDRFSAERPEGSISTLTIQRTEQRDSAMYRCASSPTGTPNTGELFFGEGSRLTVL.